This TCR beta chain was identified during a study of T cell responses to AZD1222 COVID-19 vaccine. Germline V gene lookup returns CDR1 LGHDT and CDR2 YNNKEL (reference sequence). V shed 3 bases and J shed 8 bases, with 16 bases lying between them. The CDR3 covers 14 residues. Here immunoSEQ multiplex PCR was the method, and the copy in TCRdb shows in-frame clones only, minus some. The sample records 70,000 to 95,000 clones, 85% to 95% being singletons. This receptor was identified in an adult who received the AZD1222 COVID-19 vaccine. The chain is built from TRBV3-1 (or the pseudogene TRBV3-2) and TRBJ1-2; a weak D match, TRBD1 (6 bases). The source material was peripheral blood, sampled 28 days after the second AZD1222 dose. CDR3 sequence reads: CASSQGRQESGYTF. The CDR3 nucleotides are TGTGCCAGCAGCCAGGGTAGACAGGAGAGCGGCTACACCTTC.